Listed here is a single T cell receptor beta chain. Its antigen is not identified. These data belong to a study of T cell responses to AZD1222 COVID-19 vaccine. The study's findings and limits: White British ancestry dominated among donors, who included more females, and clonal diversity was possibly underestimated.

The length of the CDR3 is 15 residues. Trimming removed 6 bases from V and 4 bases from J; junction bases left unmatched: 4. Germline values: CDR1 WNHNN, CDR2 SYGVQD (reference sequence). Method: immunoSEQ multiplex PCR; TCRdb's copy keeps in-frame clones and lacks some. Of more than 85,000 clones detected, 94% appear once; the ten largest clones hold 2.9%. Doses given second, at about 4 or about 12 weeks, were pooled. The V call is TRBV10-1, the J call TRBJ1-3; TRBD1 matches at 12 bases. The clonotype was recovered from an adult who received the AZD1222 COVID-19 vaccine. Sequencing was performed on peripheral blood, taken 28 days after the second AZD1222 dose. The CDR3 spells CASSPGQGAGNTIYF. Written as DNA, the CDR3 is TGCGCCAGCAGCCCGGGACAGGGGGCCGGAAACACCATATATTTT.